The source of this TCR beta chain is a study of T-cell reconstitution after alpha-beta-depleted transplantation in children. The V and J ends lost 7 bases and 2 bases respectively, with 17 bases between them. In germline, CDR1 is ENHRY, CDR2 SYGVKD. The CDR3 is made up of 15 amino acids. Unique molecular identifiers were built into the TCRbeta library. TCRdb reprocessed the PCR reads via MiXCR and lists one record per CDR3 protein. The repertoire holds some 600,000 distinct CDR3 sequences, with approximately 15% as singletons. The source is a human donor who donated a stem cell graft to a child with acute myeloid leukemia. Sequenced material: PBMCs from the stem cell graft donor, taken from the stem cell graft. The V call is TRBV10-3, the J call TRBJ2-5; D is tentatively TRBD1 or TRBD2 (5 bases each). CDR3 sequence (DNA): TGTGCCATCACACCGGACGGGGCAGAACAAGAGACCCAGTACTTC. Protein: CAITPDGAEQETQYF.